The 15 T cell receptor beta chains reported below all come from one sample, sequenced in a study of Graves' ophthalmopathy and Graves' hyperthyroidism (dated by TCRdb to 2016 to 2019). The sequencing machine was an Illumina HiSeq 2000. TCR beta CDR3 regions were amplified from RNA transcripts for repertoire sequencing. The first round was an RT-PCR using HTBI primers with the Qiagen OneStep RT-PCR kit, and this first round was followed by a second-round multiplex PCR, then size selection and purification. TCRdb itself trimmed the public reads at Q25 with fastp, ran MiXCR and retained productive beta chains. Each entry is one CDR3 protein sequence, shown with its most common DNA and genes. The sample has some 410,000 distinct CDR3 sequences on record, over 20% of them singletons. The ten largest clones represent around 3% of the sample. Sequenced: peripheral blood. The receptors shown here come from a woman between 18 and 29 years old with stable Graves' hyperthyroidism. Donor details come from another sample of the same person, matched by shared clones.

The CDR3 region is CASSDREPDGELFF. The CDR3 nucleotides are TGTGCCAGCAGTGACAGGGAACCGGACGGGGAGCTGTTTTTT. The V and J genes are TRBV12-3 or TRBV12-4 and TRBJ2-2; 7 nucleotides align to TRBD1. The CDR3 has 14 residues. After removal of 5 bases from V and 7 bases from J, the junction contained 7 bases not matched to a gene.

This clonotype was observed at least ten times. V is TRBV19 and J is TRBJ1-5; D perhaps matches TRBD1 (5 bases). Germline CDR1 reads LNHDA; CDR2 reads SQIVND (reference sequence). The CDR3 length is 16 residues. Trimming stripped 1 base from V and 4 bases from J, with 14 bases between. The CDR3, as DNA: TGTGCCAGTAGTATAGGGGACGGAAACAAGAATCAGCCCCAGCATTTT. The encoded protein is CASSIGDGNKNQPQHF.

This clonotype was seen repeatedly, ten times or more. The chain couples TRBV6-1 to TRBJ2-2; a weak D match, TRBD1 (8 bases). CDR1 and CDR2 (germline): MNHNS, SASEGT. The CDR3 is made up of 14 amino acids. Trimming cost V 8 bases and J 4 bases, with 14 bases left between them. CDR3 amino acids: CASLHRGGTGELFF. DNA of the CDR3: TGTGCCAGCCTGCACAGGGGGGGCACCGGGGAGCTGTTTTTT.

This chain links TRBV3-1 with TRBJ1-1; D perhaps matches TRBD1 (5 bases). Trimming removed 4 bases at V and 5 bases at J, with 14 bases between. Looked up from germline, CDR1 is LGHDT and CDR2 is YNNKEL (reference sequence). The CDR3 loop spans 14 amino acids. The CDR3 loop is CASSLRKGWTEAFF. CDR3 nucleotide sequence: TGTGCCAGCAGCCTCCGTAAGGGGTGGACTGAAGCTTTCTTT.

The CDR3 loop is CASMRTGLYEQYF. The CDR3 DNA is TGTGCCAGCATGAGGACAGGGCTATACGAGCAGTACTTC. The chain is built from TRBV6-2 or TRBV6-3 and TRBJ2-7, with 8 bases fitting TRBD1. V shed 7 bases and J 4 bases; nucleotides not matched to a gene: 6. Germline assignment: CDR1 MNHEY and CDR2 SVGEGT. The CDR3 is 13 residues long.

V usage is TRBV11-2 and J usage is TRBJ1-5; 8 bases fit TRBD1. Germline trimming cut 5 bases from V and 3 bases from J; bases unmatched to any gene: 9. The germline V gene has CDR1 SGHAT and CDR2 FQNNGV. The CDR3 length is 16 residues. The CDR3 region has the DNA TGTGCCAGCAGCGACCCCACAGGGGGTATCAATCAGCCCCAGCATTTT. Protein sequence: CASSDPTGGINQPQHF.

This clonotype was recorded many times. The rearrangement joins TRBV6-5 to TRBJ1-5, with unresolved D. The V gene lost 2 bases and the J gene lost 4 bases, with 6 bases spanning the gap. The CDR3 contains 13 residues. Germline CDR1 reads MNHEY; CDR2 reads SVGAGI. CDR3 protein: CASSYAVNQPQHF. The CDR3 coding sequence is TGTGCCAGCAGTTACGCGGTAAATCAGCCCCAGCATTTT.

This clonotype was picked up many times. The chain couples TRBV6-2 or TRBV6-3 to TRBJ2-7, with 10 bases fitting TRBD2. V shed 4 bases and J 7 bases; nucleotides not matched to a gene: 19. Germline V CDR1 and CDR2: MNHEY, SVGEGT. This CDR3 region has 18 residues. CDR3 DNA: TGTGCCAGCAGTTCCCGGGGTAGCGGGAGGTTTAACCGAAGGGAGCAGTACTTC. Translated, it gives CASSSRGSGRFNRREQYF.

In its sample, this clonotype was seen many times. The gene calls are TRBV6-1 and TRBJ2-7, with 10 positions matching TRBD2. This CDR3 region has 15 residues. Germline V CDR1 and CDR2: MNHNS, SASEGT. V was clipped by 3 bases and J by 0 bases; unmatched bases: 2. CDR3 nucleotides: TGTGCCAGCAGTGAGGGACTAGCGATCTCCTACGAGCAGTACTTC. Its translation is CASSEGLAISYEQYF.

There are many counts of this clonotype. The chain combines TRBV10-3 with TRBJ2-7; the D gene is possibly TRBD2 (6 bases). CDR3 length: 14 residues. The V gene lost 3 bases and the J gene lost 3 bases, with 12 bases spanning the gap. The germline V gene encodes CDR1 ENHRY and CDR2 SYGVKD. The CDR3, as DNA: TGTGCCATCAGTGATCCCGGGACTTACTACGAGCAGTACTTC. It specifies CAISDPGTYYEQYF.

This clonotype has more than one count but fewer than ten. The chain employs TRBV20-1 and TRBJ2-1; possibly TRBD2 for D (6 bases). CDR1 and CDR2 (germline): DFQATT, SNEGSKA (reference sequence). CDR3 length equals 15 residues. Deletions cut 1 base from V and 3 bases from J, with 13 bases between. The CDR3 DNA reads as TGCAGTGCTAGAGCAGGCGGGGTATTCTACAATGAGCAGTTCTTC. Translation: CSARAGGVFYNEQFF.

This clonotype was counted ten times or more. V gene TRBV20-1 combines with J gene TRBJ1-5, with TRBD1 matching 8 bases. The CDR3 covers 13 residues. Germline loops: CDR1 DFQATT, CDR2 SNEGSKA (reference sequence). The ends lost 3 bases at V and 9 bases at J; junction bases unmatched: 7. Here the CDR3 reads CSASRPGGRPQHF. The DNA for the CDR3 is TGCAGTGCTAGTCGGCCAGGGGGCAGGCCCCAGCATTTT.

V usage is TRBV20-1 and J usage is TRBJ2-7; possibly TRBD2 for D (7 bases). Germline V CDR1 and CDR2: DFQATT, SNEGSKA (reference sequence). The ends were cut back, 0 bases at V and 3 bases at J, with 18 bases in the middle. The CDR3 is made up of 16 amino acids. The CDR3 spells CSARDFLGGGDYEQYF. The CDR3 bases are TGCAGTGCTAGAGATTTCTTAGGGGGAGGGGACTACGAGCAGTACTTC.

Only a few counts were recorded for this clonotype. This may be a read error, as it is one base from a much larger clone. CDR3 in amino acids: CASSVGGFTEACF. For the CDR3, the DNA is TGTGCCAGCAGCGTAGGGGGATTCACTGAAGCTTGCTTT. V usage is TRBV9 and J usage is TRBJ1-1; D gene unclear. The CDR3 extends over 13 amino acids. The germline gives CDR1 SGDLS, CDR2 YYNGEE. Using reference TRBV9 and TRBJ1-1 for the parts outside the CDR3, the full variable domain is DSGVTQTPKHLITATGQRVTLRCSPRSGDLSVYWYQQSLDQGLQFLIQYYNGEERAKGNILERFSAQQFPDLHSELNLSSLELGDSALYFCASSVGGFTEACFGQGTRLTVV.

The V call is TRBV6-2 or TRBV6-3, the J call TRBJ2-6; no firm D call. This CDR3 is 15 amino acids long. Germline CDR1 reads MNHEY; CDR2 reads SVGEGT. V was pared by 9 bases and J by 1 base, with 13 bases between. The CDR3 protein is CASYLGGSGANVLTF. CDR3 bases: TGTGCCAGTTACCTCGGTGGTTCTGGGGCCAACGTCCTGACTTTC.